A selection of T cell receptor beta chains follows, all from one sample in a study of vaccination and CD4 T cells after COVID-19. TCRdb reprocessed the PCR reads with MiXCR, giving one entry per CDR3 protein. The sample shows 14,000 to 15,000 distinct CDR3 sequences, around 45% of them seen only once. Their antigens are not known. The specimen sequenced was CD4+ T cells from blood, cultured in vitro. These receptors originate from a human donor who had recovered from COVID-19. Both conserved end residues are part of each CDR3. A D gene is named only where the DNA matches it firmly. Some rows have no size entry. The others give once, few or many, or a class for an expanded clone.

d_gene	v_gene	abundance	j_gene	len	CDR3aa	CDR3nt
NA	TRBV2	NA	TRBJ1-1	12	CASSPIPSEAFF	TGTGCCAGCAGTCCAATACCCTCTGAAGCTTTCTTT
TRBD1	TRBV24-1	few	TRBJ1-1	13	CATRQGGNTEAFF	TGTGCCACCAGACAGGGGGGGAACACTGAAGCTTTCTTT
TRBD1	TRBV6-1	NA	TRBJ2-6	15	CASSRDRAGANVLTF	TGTGCCAGCAGTAGAGACAGGGCTGGGGCCAACGTCCTGACTTTC
NA	TRBV7-6	few	TRBJ2-1	18	CASSFGASEGSAYNEQFF	TGTGCCAGCAGCTTCGGGGCCTCCGAGGGGTCGGCATACAATGAGCAGTTCTTC
NA	TRBV29-1	few	TRBJ1-5	13	CSVSTGVNQPQHF	TGCAGCGTTTCCACAGGAGTCAATCAGCCCCAGCATTTT
NA	TRBV5-3	once	TRBJ2-3	15	CASSLWATGRATQYF	TGTGCCAGCAGCTTGTGGGCTACCGGCCGCGCTACGCAGTATTTT
TRBD2	TRBV6-5	NA	TRBJ2-5	16	CASSYSISRGGETRYF	TGTGCCAGCAGTTACTCGATCTCCCGGGGAGGGGAGACCCGGTACTTC
TRBD1	TRBV2	NA	TRBJ1-2	13	CASSEDRTWSYTF	TGTGCCAGCAGTGAGGACAGGACATGGAGCTACACCTTC
NA	TRBV6-1	once	TRBJ2-7	11	CASSRLDEQYF	TGTGCCAGCAGTAGGCTCGACGAGCAGTACTTC
NA	TRBV20-1	NA	TRBJ1-2	16	CSARSQRGDGLYGYTF	TGCAGTGCTAGAAGTCAGAGGGGGGACGGTCTGTATGGCTACACCTTC
TRBD2	TRBV18	NA	TRBJ2-3	15	CASSPPTSGRITQYF	TGTGCCAGCTCACCACCAACTAGCGGGAGAATTACGCAGTATTTT
NA	TRBV19	NA	TRBJ1-1	13	CASTGWARPEAFF	TGTGCCAGTACAGGGTGGGCTCGGCCTGAAGCTTTCTTT
NA	TRBV2	NA	TRBJ1-2	15	CASSEGFESNYGYTF	TGTGCCAGCAGTGAAGGGTTTGAGAGTAACTATGGCTACACCTTC
NA	TRBV19	NA	TRBJ1-6	14	CASSIEGARSPLHF	TGTGCCAGTAGTATAGAGGGGGCCAGATCACCCCTCCACTTT
NA	TRBV28	NA	TRBJ2-7	12	CATMRGDYEQYF	TGTGCCACCATGCGAGGGGACTACGAGCAGTACTTC
TRBD1	TRBV6-1	NA	TRBJ1-1	14	CASRRPTGATEAFF	TGTGCCAGCAGGCGCCCGACAGGGGCCACTGAAGCTTTCTTT
NA	TRBV15	NA	TRBJ2-2	18	CATSRQQDPTSDTGELFF	TGTGCCACCAGCAGACAGCAGGACCCCACCTCGGACACCGGGGAGCTGTTTTTT
TRBD1	TRBV29-1	NA	TRBJ1-5	14	CSYGDRGVDQPQHF	TGCAGCTACGGAGACAGGGGGGTGGATCAGCCCCAGCATTTT
NA	TRBV7-9	few	TRBJ1-1	14	CASSLGSRGGEAFF	TGTGCCAGCAGCTTAGGCTCTCGGGGCGGTGAAGCTTTCTTT
NA	TRBV20-1	few	TRBJ1-2	13	CSIWDRSSVGYTF	TGCAGCATATGGGACCGCTCGAGCGTCGGCTACACCTTC
TRBD1	TRBV20-1	NA	TRBJ2-7	17	CSASERQGLWSSYEQYF	TGCAGTGCTAGCGAGAGACAGGGCCTATGGAGCTCCTACGAGCAGTACTTC
NA	TRBV6-5	NA	TRBJ2-5	16	CASIHSSQGRPETQYF	TGTGCCAGCATTCACTCGTCCCAGGGACGTCCAGAGACCCAGTACTTC
NA	TRBV12-3/TRBV12-4	NA	TRBJ2-7	14	CASSSRDTTYEQYF	TGTGCCAGCAGTTCCCGGGACACCACCTACGAGCAGTACTTC
NA	TRBV27	few	TRBJ1-6	14	CASSLGRARGPLHF	TGTGCCAGCAGCCTTGGCAGGGCTCGAGGACCCCTCCACTTT
NA	TRBV6-1	NA	TRBJ1-5	16	CASSSAGAFSNQPQHF	TGTGCCAGCTCCAGTGCGGGGGCGTTTAGCAATCAGCCCCAGCATTTT
TRBD1	TRBV11-3	few	TRBJ2-2	14	CASRKGQHTGELFF	TGTGCCAGCAGGAAGGGACAGCACACCGGGGAGCTGTTTTTT
NA	TRBV29-1	NA	TRBJ2-2	15	CSVERPPSNTGELFF	TGCAGCGTTGAACGGCCTCCTTCGAACACCGGGGAGCTGTTTTTT
TRBD1	TRBV7-9	NA	TRBJ2-2	16	CASSMGQGKNTGELFF	TGTGCCAGCAGCATGGGACAGGGCAAGAACACCGGGGAGCTGTTTTTT
NA	TRBV24-1	NA	TRBJ2-3	15	CATSEPSKYTDTQYF	TGTGCCACCAGTGAACCCTCCAAGTACACAGATACGCAGTATTTT
NA	TRBV19	NA	TRBJ1-2	14	CASSISVTAGGYTF	TGTGCCAGTAGTATTTCTGTGACTGCTGGTGGCTACACCTTC
NA	TRBV3-1	NA	TRBJ2-7	12	CASSGLGYEQYF	TGTGCCAGCAGCGGCCTAGGCTACGAGCAGTACTTC
NA	TRBV21-1	NA	TRBJ1-2	16	CASSSRARGINYGYTF	TGTGCCAGCAGCTCCCGGGCCAGGGGAATTAACTATGGCTACACCTTC
NA	TRBV11-2	NA	TRBJ2-5	15	CASSPYPRGPETQYF	TGTGCCAGCAGCCCTTACCCCCGGGGCCCGGAGACCCAGTACTTC
NA	TRBV20-1	few	TRBJ1-1	14	CSARDRAPRTEAFF	TGCAGTGCTAGAGACCGGGCCCCGCGGACTGAAGCTTTCTTT
NA	TRBV19	NA	TRBJ2-2	14	CASSIAPLTGELFF	TGTGCCAGTAGTATAGCCCCACTTACCGGGGAGCTGTTTTTT
NA	TRBV18	few	TRBJ1-5	16	CASSPRADTSNQPQHF	TGTGCCAGCTCACCGCGAGCGGACACCAGCAATCAGCCCCAGCATTTT
TRBD1	TRBV19	NA	TRBJ1-1	15	CASSIRLGGGPEAFF	TGTGCCAGTAGTATACGTTTAGGGGGCGGACCTGAAGCTTTCTTT